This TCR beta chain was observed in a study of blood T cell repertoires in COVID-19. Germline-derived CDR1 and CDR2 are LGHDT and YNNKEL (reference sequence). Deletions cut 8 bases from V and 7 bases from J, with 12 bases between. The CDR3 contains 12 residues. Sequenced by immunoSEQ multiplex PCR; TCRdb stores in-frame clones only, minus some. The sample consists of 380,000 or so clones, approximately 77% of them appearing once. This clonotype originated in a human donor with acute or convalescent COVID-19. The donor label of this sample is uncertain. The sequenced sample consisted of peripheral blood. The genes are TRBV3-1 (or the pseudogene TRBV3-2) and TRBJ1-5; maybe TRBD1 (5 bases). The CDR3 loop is CASGGVGQPQHF. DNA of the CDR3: TGTGCCAGCGGGGGGGTGGGACAGCCCCAGCATTTT.